This T cell receptor (beta chain) comes out of a study of T-cell memory formation after mild COVID-19. Study-level results: Researchers report contracting CD4+ clones mostly in CM and EM, with CD8+ clones in EMRA. Memory sampled before infection contained some responding clones, suggesting cross-reactive memory joined.

V was pared by 2 bases and J by 5 bases, with 14 bases between. In germline, CDR1 is MNHEY, CDR2 SVGAGI. The CDR3 is 15 residues long. Turning to this clonotype: Its matching antigen is unknown.

TCRdb itself ran the 5' RACE reads through MiXCR, one entry per CDR3 protein. The data hold 430,000 or so distinct CDR3 sequences, with approximately 23% observed a single time. The rearrangement links TRBV6-5 to TRBJ2-3, with D perhaps assigned TRBD1 or TRBD2 (6 bases each). The origin of this receptor is an adult woman who had mild COVID-19 (a few samples of this study predate the infection). Cell type and time point are not known. The sample comprised PBMCs or a T cell subset sorted from them (not recorded which). The CDR3 loop reads CASSYRGPGVDTQYF. In DNA form, the CDR3 reads TGTGCCAGCAGTTACCGGGGGCCGGGGGTAGATACGCAGTATTTT.